This section outlines one T cell receptor beta chain sequence together with its context. Its specificity is not known. The sample originates from a study of OX40 agonist ivuxolimab in advanced cancers. For the study at large: Intravenous ivuxolimab was administered to patients every 2 weeks at 0.01 to 10 mg/kg. Study-wide findings and caveats: At 0.1 to 3.0 mg/kg and by week 6, clonal expansion occurred in CD4+ and CD8+ blood T cells.

Germline CDR1 is DFQATT and CDR2 is SNEGSKA (reference sequence). This CDR3 has 11 amino acids. V was shortened by 2 bases and J by 6 bases, with 8 bases between the two germline ends. Some clones are missing from TCRdb's copy, which holds only in-frame ones; the method was immunoSEQ multiplex PCR. Of around 67,000 clones in the sample, 87% were seen once. V gene TRBV20-1 combines with J gene TRBJ2-7; D not resolved. Sequenced here: CD4+ or CD8+ T cells sorted from blood, sampled in a trial of the OX40 agonist ivuxolimab. This receptor was identified in an adult with an advanced solid tumor such as melanoma, head and neck, liver or kidney cancer. CDR3 sequence reads: CSARIRREQYF. The DNA of the CDR3 is TGCAGTGCTAGAATCCGCCGCGAGCAGTACTTC.